Each of the 14 T cell receptor beta chains below was sequenced from the same sample in a study of human T cells and chemical hapten exposure. TCRdb used MiXCR to reprocess the RACE reads, holding one entry per CDR3 protein. The table records 300,000 to 450,000 distinct CDR3 sequences, approximately 5.1% of them present only once. Time point reported: pre-sensitization, week 0. Treatment reported: therapeutic diphenylcyclopropenone sensitization with weekly scalp DPC. Sequencing was performed on whole blood, taken in connection with sensitization to the hapten diphenylcyclopropenone (DPC). The receptors derive from a woman between 50 and 59 years old with alopecia areata. Some clones in this sample may be carry-over from other donors' samples.

This clonotype showed up just a few times. This chain connects TRBV12-3 or TRBV12-4 to TRBJ2-5; D gene uncertain. Between the trimmed V and J ends, which lost 1 base and 1 base, there was a span of 10 bases. The CDR3 covers 15 residues. The CDR3 is CASSLGSPRQETQYF. For the CDR3, the DNA is TGTGCCAGCAGTTTAGGTAGTCCGCGCCAAGAGACCCAGTACTTC.

This clonotype appeared many times. The chain carries TRBV13 and TRBJ2-3; D is unresolved. This CDR3 region has 15 residues. Looked up from germline, CDR1 is PRHDT and CDR2 is FYEKMQ (reference sequence). With 4 bases removed from V and 2 bases from J, the gap between germline ends came to 13 bases. The CDR3 bases are TGTGCCAGCAGCTACCGACTCGGGTTCACAGATACGCAGTATTTT. Its protein is CASSYRLGFTDTQYF.

The chain has TRBV5-4 and TRBJ2-7; the D gene is possibly TRBD2 (6 bases). Trimming shortened V by 4 bases and J by 5 bases, and 13 bases separated the two germline ends. Germline-derived CDR1 and CDR2 are SGHNT and YYREEE (reference sequence). This CDR3 is 13 amino acids long. DNA of the CDR3: TGTGCCAGCAGCCGGGGACTTCCCCACGAGCAGTACTTC. It is translated as CASSRGLPHEQYF.

Comment on this clonotype: A much more abundant neighbour one base away suggests this may be a read error. This sequence joins TRBV12-3 or TRBV12-4 and TRBJ2-2; D not resolved. CDR3 size: 15 residues. CDR3 loop: CASSFLGRNTRELFF. The CDR3 DNA is TGTGCCAGCAGTTTTTTGGGCAGGAACACCAGGGAGCTGTTTTTT.

Ten or more counts support this clonotype. The chain carries TRBV12-5 and TRBJ2-2, with D perhaps matching TRBD2 (5 bases). V was shortened by 6 bases and J by 6 bases, with 14 bases between the two germline ends. Germline assignment: CDR1 LGHNT and CDR2 FRNRAP. This CDR3 contains 14 residues. The CDR3 DNA is TGTGCTAGTGGGACGGACTCCGGGGCCGGGGAGCTGTTTTTT. Its translation is CASGTDSGAGELFF.

The sample holds many counts of this clonotype. The rearrangement joins TRBV6-5 to TRBJ2-3; 8 positions agree with TRBD2. The CDR3 covers 21 residues. Losses at the gene ends were 1 base for V and 2 bases for J; bases not matched to a gene: 20. Germline V CDR1 and CDR2: MNHEY, SVGAGI. The CDR3, as DNA: TGTGCCAGCAGTTACTTCCCGGCGAGCGGGAGAAAAGGGACAATCACAGATACGCAGTATTTT. It yields the protein CASSYFPASGRKGTITDTQYF.

This clonotype came up a few times. A junction boundary mismatches the germline segment, possibly from a read error. The chain has TRBV29-1 and TRBJ1-1; a possible D gene is TRBD1 (5 bases). Germline V gene sequence: CDR1 SQVTM, CDR2 ANQGSEA. This CDR3 spans 14 amino acids. CDR3 DNA: TGCAGCGTTAGTCATCAAGGGGCGAACGCTGAAGCTTTCTTT. Its translation is CSVSHQGANAEAFF.

The sample holds many counts of this clonotype. The gene calls are TRBV29-1 and TRBJ2-1; D is possibly TRBD2 (7 bases). The CDR3 has 15 residues. Germline-derived CDR1 and CDR2 are SQVTM and ANQGSEA. Trimming took off 1 base at V and 1 base at J, with 11 bases between the two ends. The DNA of the CDR3 is TGCAGCGTTGAAGGGCGGGGGCCATCCTACAATGAGCAGTTCTTC. Protein sequence: CSVEGRGPSYNEQFF.

This clonotype was detected ten times or more. The chain is built from TRBV29-1 and TRBJ2-2, with 7 bases that match TRBD1. V gave up 7 bases and J gave up 1 base; unmatched junction bases: 6. The CDR3 extends over 14 amino acids. Per the germline V gene, CDR1 is SQVTM and CDR2 is ANQGSEA. The DNA of the CDR3 is TGCAGCGCGTCCCGGGACAGGAACACCGGGGAGCTGTTTTTT. This translates into CSASRDRNTGELFF.

The chain has TRBV27 and TRBJ2-7, with D unresolved. There are 15 residues in the CDR3. V was shortened by 2 bases and J by 3 bases, with 14 bases between the two germline ends. From germline, CDR1 is MNHEY and CDR2 SMNVEV (reference sequence). The CDR3 reads CASSLVGRTIYEQYF. The CDR3, as DNA: TGTGCCAGCAGTTTAGTTGGACGGACCATCTACGAGCAGTACTTC.

This clonotype was recorded at least ten times. The chain links TRBV2 to TRBJ2-1; D is undetermined. Trimming removed 3 bases at V and 7 bases at J, with 4 bases between. The CDR3 runs to 11 residues. The germline CDR1 and CDR2 sequences are SNHLY and FYNNEI. This chain's CDR3 is CASSDWNEQFF. For the CDR3, the DNA is TGTGCCAGCAGTGACTGGAATGAGCAGTTCTTC.

This chain connects TRBV6-2 or TRBV6-3 to TRBJ1-5; TRBD1 is a possible D gene (6 bases). Germline CDR1 MNHEY, CDR2 SVGEGT. Trimming took 7 bases from V and 4 from J, leaving 11 bases between them. The CDR3 spans 13 residues. The CDR3 spells CASIKDRNQPQHF. CDR3 bases: TGTGCCAGCATCAAGGACAGAAATCAGCCCCAGCATTTT.

This clonotype was counted a few times. The V gene is TRBV3-1, the J gene TRBJ2-7; D remains unclear. Germline-derived CDR1 and CDR2 are LGHDT and YNNKEL (reference sequence). CDR3 length equals 14 residues. V was pared by 4 bases and J by 7 bases, with 17 bases between. Written as DNA, the CDR3 is TGTGCCAGCAGCCCGAGTGACACCCTCCTAGAGCAGTACTTC. Its translation is CASSPSDTLLEQYF.

This clonotype has ten or more counts. As DNA, the CDR3 is TGTGCCAGCAGCCCCGGAGGTGCCTACAATGAGCAGTTCTTC. Its protein is CASSPGGAYNEQFF. The chain employs TRBV5-4 and TRBJ2-1, with D perhaps TRBD2 (5 bases). The V and J ends lost 4 bases and 2 bases respectively, with 10 bases between them. CDR3 length: 14 amino acids. In germline, CDR1 is SGHNT, CDR2 YYREEE (reference sequence).